These 22 T cell receptor beta chains were sequenced from one sample in a study of blood T cell repertoires in COVID-19. Only in-frame clones appear in the TCRdb table, and some are missing; sequencing was by immunoSEQ multiplex PCR. The sample shows about 180,000 clones, roughly 88% of them seen only once. Source material: peripheral blood. These receptors were collected from a man in his 60s with acute or convalescent COVID-19.

The chain combines TRBV12-3 or TRBV12-4 with TRBJ2-2, with a weak D call TRBD2 (5 bases). With 2 bases removed from V and 6 bases from J, the gap between germline ends came to 7 bases. The CDR3 totals 13 residues. CDR3 nucleotide sequence: TGTGCCAGCAGTTTAAGAGGGCCCGGGGAGCTGTTTTTT. Amino acid sequence: CASSLRGPGELFF.

The chain carries TRBV27 and TRBJ2-4; TRBD2 might be the D (6 bases). Germline V gene data show CDR1 as MNHEY and CDR2 as SMNVEV (reference sequence). V was pared by 3 bases and J by 9 bases, with 18 bases between. The CDR3 has 15 residues. This CDR3 reads CASSFRGTTSGIQYF. The CDR3 DNA is TGTGCCAGCAGTTTTCGCGGGACGACGTCTGGCATTCAGTACTTC.

This clone came up once. The rearrangement uses TRBV15 and TRBJ2-7; 14 bases fit TRBD2. V lost 8 bases to trimming and J lost 1 base; unmatched junction nucleotides: 7. CDR3 length equals 16 residues. Germline-derived CDR1 and CDR2 are LNHNV and YYDKDF (reference sequence). This CDR3 reads CATQGTSGSRSYEQYF. The CDR3 DNA reads TGTGCCACCCAGGGGACTAGCGGGAGTAGATCCTACGAGCAGTACTTC.

V and J are TRBV18 and TRBJ1-6; TRBD1 agrees at 9 bases. This CDR3 has 15 amino acids. Losses at the gene ends were 5 bases for V and 4 bases for J; bases not matched to a gene: 3. Germline V gene lookup returns CDR1 KGHSH and CDR2 LQKENI. CDR3 in DNA: TGTGCCAGCTCATCGGGACAGGGTTATAATTCACCCCTCCACTTT. It specifies CASSSGQGYNSPLHF.

V gene TRBV15 combines with J gene TRBJ1-6; TRBD1 is a possible D gene (6 bases). The CDR3 is made up of 18 amino acids. The germline V and J ends were trimmed by 1 base and 0 bases, with 13 bases remaining between them. Germline lookup yields CDR1 LNHNV and CDR2 YYDKDF (reference sequence). This CDR3 reads CATSRAQGSRSYNSPLHF. CDR3 sequence (DNA): TGTGCCACCAGCAGAGCACAGGGATCACGCTCCTATAATTCACCCCTCCACTTT. Combining the CDR3 with reference TRBV15 and TRBJ1-6 gives the whole variable domain DAMVIQNPRYQVTQFGKPVTLSCSQTLNHNVMYWYQQKSSQAPKLLFHYYDKDFNNEADTPDNFQSRRPNTSFCFLDIRSPGLGDTAMYLCATSRAQGSRSYNSPLHFGNGTRLTVT.

V usage is TRBV5-1 and J usage is TRBJ1-1; D is unresolved. CDR3 size: 15 residues. Germline CDR1 SGHRS, CDR2 YFSETQ. The germline V and J ends were trimmed by 4 bases and 2 bases, with 15 bases remaining between them. As DNA, the CDR3 is TGCGCCAGCAGCCCTACTAGGACGGTCAACACTGAAGCTTTCTTT. It encodes CASSPTRTVNTEAFF.

The chain employs TRBV9 and TRBJ2-1; TRBD2 agrees at 10 bases. This CDR3 has 15 residues. CDR1 is SGDLS, CDR2 YYNGEE, per germline. The ends lost 2 bases at V and 4 bases at J; junction bases unmatched: 3. The CDR3 loop reads CASSVEREGYNEQFF. The CDR3 DNA reads TGTGCCAGCAGCGTCGAGCGGGAGGGATACAATGAGCAGTTCTTC.

The chain uses TRBV9 and TRBJ2-3; 8 positions agree with TRBD2. The CDR3 has 16 residues. V lost 4 bases and J lost 0; bases outside the gene matches: 7. Germline V gene sequence: CDR1 SGDLS, CDR2 YYNGEE. CDR3 region: CASSLPTSESTDTQYF. The DNA of the CDR3 is TGTGCCAGCAGCTTACCGACTAGCGAGAGCACAGATACGCAGTATTTT.

This clone was observed a few times. The chain recombines TRBV7-2 with TRBJ1-3; D is perhaps TRBD1 (6 bases). The germline V gene encodes CDR1 SGHTA and CDR2 FQGNSA. CDR3 length equals 14 residues. V gave up 2 bases and J gave up 8 bases, with 13 bases separating them. This CDR3 is CASSLPGQPDTIYF. In DNA form, the CDR3 reads TGTGCCAGCAGCTTACCCGGACAGCCGGACACCATATATTTT.

The V call is TRBV7-9, the J call TRBJ2-7, with D unclear. The V and J ends lost 5 bases and 0 bases respectively, with 11 bases between them. This CDR3 spans 14 amino acids. Germline values: CDR1 SEHNR, CDR2 FQNEAQ (reference sequence). CDR3 sequence reads: CASSPSADSYEQYF. The CDR3 DNA reads TGTGCCAGCAGCCCCAGCGCGGACTCCTACGAGCAGTACTTC.

The genes are TRBV19 and TRBJ2-3, with D possibly matching TRBD2 (6 bases). Germline V gives CDR1 LNHDA, CDR2 SQIVND (reference sequence). V was clipped by 9 bases and J by 0 bases, with 10 bases between them. The length of the CDR3 is 13 residues. The CDR3 here is CASSGTSTDTQYF. Here the CDR3 DNA reads TGTGCCAGCTCCGGGACTAGCACAGATACGCAGTATTTT.

The V gene is TRBV10-3, the J gene TRBJ1-5; D is unclear. The CDR3 spans 13 residues. The V gene lost 7 bases and the J gene lost 0 bases, with 7 bases spanning the gap. Germline CDR1 reads ENHRY; CDR2 reads SYGVKD. CDR3 residues: CAITAYSNQPQHF. CDR3 DNA: TGTGCCATCACAGCGTATAGCAATCAGCCCCAGCATTTT.

The chain employs TRBV6-5 and TRBJ2-1; 9 bases are shared with TRBD1. The junction had 12 bases not matched to a gene; V was cut back by 6 bases and J by 9 bases. CDR3 size: 15 residues. Germline V CDR1 and CDR2: MNHEY, SVGAGI. CDR3 DNA: TGTGCCAGCAGCGCCCCGGGACAGGGTCCTATTGAGCAGTTCTTC. Translated: CASSAPGQGPIEQFF.

The genes are TRBV2 and TRBJ1-1; TRBD1 is a possible D gene (6 bases). From germline, CDR1 is SNHLY and CDR2 FYNNEI. The V end lost 5 bases, the J end lost 1 base, and 14 bases lay between the germline ends. CDR3 length equals 15 residues. CDR3 bases: TGTGCCAGCAGTTATACAGGGACCCAGAACACTGAAGCTTTCTTT. Translated, it gives CASSYTGTQNTEAFF.

The CDR3 DNA reads TGTGCCAGCAGTGAAGGGACAGGGGGCTCTGGAAACACCATATATTTT. This sequence encodes CASSEGTGGSGNTIYF. The chain employs TRBV6-1 and TRBJ1-3; 10 positions match TRBD1. Trimming removed 1 base from V and 0 bases from J; junction bases left unmatched: 0. From germline, CDR1 is MNHNS and CDR2 SASEGT. The CDR3 totals 16 residues.

This chain uses TRBV6-5 with TRBJ2-7; 9 bases match TRBD2. The CDR3 spans 13 residues. V was clipped by 2 bases and J by 5 bases; unmatched bases: 1. The germline gives CDR1 MNHEY, CDR2 SVGAGI. The CDR3 sequence: CASSYGGRDEQYF. CDR3 DNA: TGTGCCAGCAGTTACGGCGGGAGGGACGAGCAGTACTTC.

The gene calls are TRBV5-1 and TRBJ1-1, with 9 bases lining up with TRBD1. Trimming took 2 bases from V and 5 from J; bases not matched to a gene: 7. The germline V gene has CDR1 SGHRS and CDR2 YFSETQ. The length of the CDR3 is 15 residues. The CDR3 DNA is TGCGCCAGCAGCTTTACAGGGGGCGCAGGGACTGAAGCTTTCTTT. This codes for CASSFTGGAGTEAFF.

V gene TRBV5-5 combines with J gene TRBJ2-3; D perhaps matches TRBD2 (6 bases). Between the trimmed V and J ends, which lost 3 bases and 5 bases, there was a span of 16 bases. This CDR3 contains 15 residues. Germline loops: CDR1 SGHKS, CDR2 YYEKEE (reference sequence). CDR3 in amino acids: CASSSAGLSGDTQYF. The CDR3 nucleotides read TGTGCCAGCAGCTCGGCGGGACTTTCCGGAGATACGCAGTATTTT.

A remark on this clone: Relative to the germline gene, one junction end is altered; a read error may explain this. J is TRBJ2-5 and V is TRBV7-7; the D gene is possibly TRBD1 (5 bases). The CDR3 spans 11 residues. Germline V CDR1 and CDR2: SSHAT, FNYEAQ (reference sequence). In DNA, the CDR3 is TGTGCTAGCAGCTCAGGGGAGACCCAGTACTTC. Translated, it gives CASSSGETQYF.

The sample holds a few counts of this clone. The genes are TRBV30 and TRBJ2-1; 12 bases line up with TRBD2. V was clipped by 1 base and J by 10 bases; unmatched bases: 5. The CDR3 is 14 amino acids. Germline assignment: CDR1 GTSNPN and CDR2 SVGIG (reference sequence). DNA of the CDR3: TGTGCCTGGAGTGAACTAGCGGGAGGTTACGAGCAGTTCTTC. This gives the protein CAWSELAGGYEQFF. The variable domain in full, completed from reference TRBV30 and TRBJ2-1, reads SQTIHQWPATLVQPVGSPLSLECTVEGTSNPNLYWYRQAAGRGLQLLFYSVGIGQISSEVPQNLSASRPQDRQFILSSKKLLLSDSGFYLCAWSELAGGYEQFFGPGTRLTVL.

This rearrangement joins TRBV24-1 to TRBJ2-1; 10 bases are a match to TRBD2. The CDR3 spans 17 residues. V was pared by 1 base and J by 8 bases, with 10 bases of the junction left unmatched. The germline V gene encodes CDR1 KGHDR and CDR2 SFDVKD. Here the CDR3 reads CATSDLGLAGELHEQFF. As DNA, the CDR3 is TGTGCCACCAGTGATTTAGGTCTAGCGGGAGAATTGCATGAGCAGTTCTTC.

The rearrangement links TRBV6-1 to TRBJ1-2; the D is unclear. Looked up from germline, CDR1 is MNHNS and CDR2 is SASEGT. The CDR3 contains 15 residues. Trimming left V 0 bases short and J 2 bases short, with 10 bases between. The CDR3 reads CASSEAGAGNYGYTF. The CDR3 DNA sequence: TGTGCCAGCAGTGAAGCGGGTGCGGGAAACTATGGCTACACCTTC.